Listed here is a single T cell receptor beta chain. Some clones are missing from TCRdb's copy, which holds only in-frame ones; the method was immunoSEQ multiplex PCR. Of tens of thousands of clones in the sample, about four fifths are singletons; the top ten hold about 12%. V trimming: 5 bases; J trimming: 5 bases; junction bases outside the gene matches: 11. CDR1 is SEHNR, CDR2 FQNEAQ, per germline (reference sequence). The CDR3 runs to 16 residues. The data originate from a study of cytomegalovirus exposure and HLA in healthy donors. The TCR originated in a woman in her late teens or twenties in good health and CMV-seropositive. The J gene is TRBJ2-5, the V gene TRBV7-9; 10 nucleotides match TRBD1. The sequenced sample was PBMCs. CDR3 sequence (DNA): TGTGCCAGCAGCCAGGGGACAGGGGAAGTTTGGGAGACCCAGTACTTC. It codes for CASSQGTGEVWETQYF.